The clone carrying this T cell receptor (beta chain) was seen a single time. Every patient was affected by relapse after autologous stem cell transplantation, while exposure to brentuximab vedotin was not uniform. Researchers used magnetic negative selection to pull out pure CD4+ T cells from thawed PBMCs. Trimming removed 4 bases from V and 0 bases from J, with 16 bases in between. This CDR3 spans 17 amino acids. Germline-derived CDR1 and CDR2 are SGHAT and FQNNGV. The method was immunoSEQ multiplex PCR; TCRdb's version includes in-frame clones alone and lacks a portion of them. The sample records fewer than 8,500 clones, 80% being singletons. The data stem from a study of PD-1 blockade in classical Hodgkin lymphoma.

This sequence originates from a human donor with classical Hodgkin lymphoma. The input for sequencing was CD4+ T cells from blood, taken at baseline. This chain connects TRBV11-2 to TRBJ2-4; perhaps TRBD1 as D (5 bases). CDR3 residues: CASSSRRTPLAKNIQYF. CDR3 coding DNA: TGTGCCAGCAGCTCCCGCAGGACACCTCTAGCCAAAAACATTCAGTACTTC.